The 7 T cell receptor beta chains reported below all come from one sample, sequenced in a study of T cells in narcolepsy. Clones were sequenced by immunoSEQ multiplex PCR, and TCRdb holds only the in-frame ones, with some missing. The sample consists of roughly 35,000 clones, about 85% of them appearing once. Sequencing was done on a sample of memory (CD45RA-) CD4+ T cells from blood. These receptors originate from a human donor in good health.

The chain employs TRBV30 and TRBJ2-7; perhaps TRBD1 as D (5 bases). From germline, CDR1 is GTSNPN and CDR2 SVGIG (reference sequence). Between the trimmed V and J ends, which lost 2 bases and 2 bases, there was a span of 13 bases. CDR3 length: 14 residues. The CDR3 sequence: CAWSTGLGAYEQYF. CDR3 bases: TGTGCCTGGAGTACTGGATTAGGGGCCTACGAGCAGTACTTC.

The rearrangement joins TRBV5-1 to TRBJ1-1; D gene uncertain. Germline values: CDR1 SGHRS, CDR2 YFSETQ. CDR3 length: 13 amino acids. Deletions cut 1 base from V and 1 base from J, with 5 bases between. CDR3 bases: TGCGCCAGCAGCTTGTTAGAGAACACTGAAGCTTTCTTT. Encoded protein: CASSLLENTEAFF. The complete variable domain, with remaining parts taken from reference TRBV5-1 and TRBJ1-1, reads KAGVTQTPRYLIKTRGQQVTLSCSPISGHRSVSWYQQTPGQGLQFLFEYFSETQRNKGNFPGRFSGRQFSNSRSEMNVSTLELGDSALYLCASSLLENTEAFFGQGTRLTVV.

CDR3 bases: TGCGCCCCCACCTGGGGGGGTAACACTGAAGCTTTCTTT. Its protein product is CAPTWGGNTEAFF. J is TRBJ1-1 and V is TRBV5-1; possible D gene TRBD1, 5 bases. The length of the CDR3 is 13 residues. Germline values: CDR1 SGHRS, CDR2 YFSETQ. The germline V and J ends were trimmed by 10 bases and 2 bases, with 15 bases remaining between them.

V gene TRBV5-1 combines with J gene TRBJ1-4; perhaps TRBD1 as D (5 bases). From germline, CDR1 is SGHRS and CDR2 YFSETQ. Trimming left V 0 bases short and J 8 bases short, with 8 bases between. This CDR3 region has 13 residues. The CDR3: CASSLGQNEKLFF. In DNA, the CDR3 is TGCGCCAGCAGCTTGGGACAGAACGAAAAACTGTTTTTT.

CDR3 bases: TGTGCCAGCAGCCCCCCAGGGCTTAATGAAAAACTGTTTTTT. This encodes CASSPPGLNEKLFF. The rearrangement uses TRBV9 and TRBJ1-4; D perhaps matches TRBD1 (5 bases). The ends were cut back, 4 bases at V and 4 bases at J, with 11 bases in the middle. This CDR3 is built from 14 residues. CDR1 and CDR2 from the germline V gene are SGDLS and YYNGEE.

The chain joins TRBV10-3 to TRBJ1-6; D not resolved. V lost 2 bases and J lost 10, with 12 bases in between. CDR3 length: 14 residues. In germline, CDR1 is ENHRY, CDR2 SYGVKD. The CDR3 bases are TGTGCCATCAGTGAGAGAGGAGATGGCTCACCCCTCCACTTT. It encodes CAISERGDGSPLHF.

The chain is built from TRBV4-1 and TRBJ2-5, with D possibly matching TRBD2 (6 bases). The DNA end favors TRBJ2-7, so the J call may be wrong. This CDR3 comprises 15 residues. Germline V gene data show CDR1 as MGHRA and CDR2 as YSYEKL. The CDR3 region has the DNA TGCGCCAGCAGCCAAGACGTTAGCGGCTCCTACGAGCAGTACTTC. Protein: CASSQDVSGSYEQYF.